One sample yielded the 9 T cell receptor beta chains listed below, sequenced in a study of cytomegalovirus exposure and HLA in healthy donors. It was with 60 Vbeta and 13 Jbeta primers that the PCR ran. TCRdb's copy holds only in-frame clones and misses some; the assay was immunoSEQ multiplex PCR. The listing records about 210,000 clones. Material for sequencing was PBMCs. The receptors come from a young woman in good health and CMV-seropositive.

The gene calls are TRBV28 and TRBJ1-3; D remains ambiguous. The V end was cut by 4 bases, the J end by 2 bases, with 12 bases between. The CDR3 is 15 amino acids. Germline V gene sequence: CDR1 MDHEN, CDR2 SYDVKM. CDR3: CASSSRGFAGNTIYF. The CDR3 DNA reads as TGTGCCAGCAGTTCCCGCGGTTTTGCTGGAAACACCATATATTTT.

The CDR3 loop is CASSQDSGQVLNTEAFF. CDR3 DNA sequence: TGCGCCAGCAGCCAAGATAGCGGACAGGTTTTGAACACTGAAGCTTTCTTT. The chain uses TRBV4-3 and TRBJ1-1; 7 bases are shared with TRBD1. V lost 0 bases to trimming and J lost 0 bases; unmatched junction nucleotides: 7. The CDR3 is made up of 17 amino acids. Germline CDR1 reads LGHNA; CDR2 reads YSLEER.

The chain links TRBV13 to TRBJ1-2; 9 nucleotides line up with TRBD1. The CDR3 extends over 15 amino acids. The ends lost 0 bases at V and 2 bases at J; junction bases unmatched: 1. Per germline, CDR1 PRHDT and CDR2 FYEKMQ (reference sequence). The CDR3: CASSLGGTGNYGYTF. Written as DNA, the CDR3 is TGTGCCAGCAGCTTAGGGGGGACAGGGAACTATGGCTACACCTTC.

The rearrangement joins TRBV7-7 to TRBJ2-7, with D possibly matching TRBD1 (5 bases). CDR1 and CDR2 from the germline V gene are SSHAT and FNYEAQ (reference sequence). V shed 5 bases and J shed 0 bases, with 14 bases lying between them. This CDR3 has 15 residues. The CDR3 DNA reads TGTGCCAGCAGCCCGACAGACTTAAGCTCCTACGAGCAGTACTTC. Translation gives CASSPTDLSSYEQYF.

V and J are TRBV5-1 and TRBJ1-3; 10 bases map to TRBD1. Losses at the gene ends were 0 bases for V and 0 bases for J; bases not matched to a gene: 3. The CDR3 runs 17 residues. Germline CDR1 reads SGHRS; CDR2 reads YFSETQ. CDR3 residues: CASSLGQGARSGNTIYF. CDR3 bases: TGCGCCAGCAGCTTGGGACAGGGGGCCCGCTCTGGAAACACCATATATTTT. The full variable domain, rest sourced from reference TRBV5-1 and TRBJ1-3, is KAGVTQTPRYLIKTRGQQVTLSCSPISGHRSVSWYQQTPGQGLQFLFEYFSETQRNKGNFPGRFSGRQFSNSRSEMNVSTLELGDSALYLCASSLGQGARSGNTIYFGEGSWLTVV.

This chain connects TRBV19 to TRBJ2-2, with a weak D call TRBD2 (6 bases). The germline V gene encodes CDR1 LNHDA and CDR2 SQIVND (reference sequence). The V and J ends lost 4 bases and 4 bases respectively, with 13 bases between them. The CDR3 totals 15 residues. Here the CDR3 DNA reads TGTGCCAGTAGTAATTTTAGGAGGGGCACCGGGGAGCTGTTTTTT. The encoded protein is CASSNFRRGTGELFF.

The chain uses TRBV7-9 and TRBJ1-1, with D possibly matching TRBD1 (5 bases). Trimming removed 0 bases at V and 1 base at J, with 9 bases between. Looked up from germline, CDR1 is SEHNR and CDR2 is FQNEAQ (reference sequence). The CDR3 is 15 residues long. The CDR3 DNA reads as TGTGCCAGCAGCTTAGCGGCGGGGGGGAACACTGAAGCTTTCTTT. It encodes CASSLAAGGNTEAFF.

The gene calls are TRBV19 and TRBJ2-1; D uncertain. This CDR3 region has 13 residues. From germline, CDR1 is LNHDA and CDR2 SQIVND (reference sequence). Trimming removed 3 bases from V and 3 bases from J, with 6 bases in between. The CDR3: CASSMSIYNEQFF. The DNA of the CDR3 is TGTGCCAGTAGTATGAGTATCTACAATGAGCAGTTCTTC.

Worth noting for this clone: This sample also contains other DNA sequences that code for the same CDR3. This chain uses TRBV28 with TRBJ2-7; 10 bases agree with TRBD2. Germline CDR1 reads MDHEN; CDR2 reads SYDVKM. The CDR3 contains 14 residues. V gave up 5 bases and J gave up 1 base; unmatched junction bases: 2. CDR3 protein: CASSLAGVSYEQYF. Here the CDR3 DNA reads TGTGCCAGCAGTCTAGCGGGAGTTTCCTACGAGCAGTACTTC. Full variable domain (remainder filled in from reference TRBV28 and TRBJ2-7): DVKVTQSSRYLVKRTGEKVFLECVQDMDHENMFWYRQDPGLGLRLIYFSYDVKMKEKGDIPEGYSVSREKKERFSLILESASTNQTSMYLCASSLAGVSYEQYFGPGTRLTVT.